This T cell receptor (beta chain) originates from a study of T cells in women clearing cervical HPV infection. Overall study context: Controls gave blood once infection was undetectable; cases at lesion identification.

Trimming stripped 2 bases from V and 0 bases from J, with 7 bases between. CDR3 length: 14 residues. Per germline, CDR1 SGHTA and CDR2 FQGTGA. The data were produced by immunoSEQ multiplex PCR, yet TCRdb's version contains in-frame clones alone and is incomplete. This sample's clone table lists some 39,000 clones. About this clone itself: The CDR3 goes on 3 residues after the read ends, and that part is filled in from the germline J gene.

The TCR was taken from a woman aged 18 to 75 with a cervical HPV16 infection that either progressed to CIN3+ or cleared (not recorded which). Specimen: blood buffy coat. The chain carries TRBV7-3 and TRBJ1-1; D is unresolved. CDR3 bases read: TGTGCCAGCAGCTTAGTTCACATGAACACTGAA. It specifies CASSLVHMNTE. The whole CDR3 sequence is CASSLVHMNTEAFF.